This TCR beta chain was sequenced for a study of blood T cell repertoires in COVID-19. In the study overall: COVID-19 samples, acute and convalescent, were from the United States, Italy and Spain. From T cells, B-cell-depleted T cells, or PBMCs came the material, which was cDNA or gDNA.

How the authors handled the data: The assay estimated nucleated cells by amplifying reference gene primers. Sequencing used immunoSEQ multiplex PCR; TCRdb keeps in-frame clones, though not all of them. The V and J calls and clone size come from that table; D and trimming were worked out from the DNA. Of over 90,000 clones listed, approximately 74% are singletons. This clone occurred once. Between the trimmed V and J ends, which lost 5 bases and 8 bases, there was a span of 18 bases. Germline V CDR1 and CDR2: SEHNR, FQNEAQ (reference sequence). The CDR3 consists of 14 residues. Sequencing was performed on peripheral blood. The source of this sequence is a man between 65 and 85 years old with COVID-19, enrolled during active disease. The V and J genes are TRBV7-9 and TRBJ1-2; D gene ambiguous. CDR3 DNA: TGTGCCAGCAGCAAACGGACTGCGTCAACGGGCTACACCTTC. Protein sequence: CASSKRTASTGYTF.